What follows are 29 T cell receptor beta chains derived from one specimen sequenced in a study of blood T cell repertoires in COVID-19. Here immunoSEQ multiplex PCR was the method, and the copy in TCRdb shows in-frame clones only, minus some. The sample has tens of thousands of clones; under 85% are singletons. The sequenced sample consisted of peripheral blood. The receptor source for this set is a woman over 75 with acute or convalescent COVID-19.

CDR3 in DNA: TGTGCCAGCAGTCCCTGGACAGGGTCCGGGGCCAACGTCCTGACTTTC. Amino acid sequence: CASSPWTGSGANVLTF. The chain has TRBV27 and TRBJ2-6; 8 bases are a match to TRBD1. The CDR3 totals 16 residues. Germline CDR1 reads MNHEY; CDR2 reads SMNVEV (reference sequence). J was trimmed by 4 bases and V by 5 bases; bases with no gene match: 7.

This chain links TRBV2 with TRBJ2-3; 9 nucleotides align to TRBD2. The CDR3 sequence is 17 residues long. CDR1 and CDR2 (germline): SNHLY, FYNNEI. V shed 4 bases, J shed 3 bases, and the junction held 11 bases outside the gene matches. CDR3 region: CASSAGLGGGGTDTQYF. The DNA of the CDR3 is TGTGCCAGCAGTGCCGGACTGGGCGGGGGGGGTACAGATACGCAGTATTTT.

The rearrangement links TRBV28 to TRBJ2-5, with 7 nucleotides matching TRBD1. Trimming took 5 bases from V and 4 from J; bases not matched to a gene: 10. Germline V CDR1 and CDR2: MDHEN, SYDVKM. The CDR3 covers 15 residues. The CDR3 DNA reads TGTGCCAGCAGTCCGGGACAGTTAGGGAGAGAGACCCAGTACTTC. Protein sequence: CASSPGQLGRETQYF.

The V and J genes are TRBV28 and TRBJ2-1; D might be TRBD1 (6 bases). V was pared by 6 bases and J by 9 bases, with 15 bases between. The CDR3 sequence is 13 residues long. Germline V gives CDR1 MDHEN, CDR2 SYDVKM. The CDR3 protein is CASRQGRGGEQFF. Written as DNA, the CDR3 is TGTGCCAGCAGGCAGGGCAGGGGTGGTGAGCAGTTCTTC.

The chain couples TRBV6-5 to TRBJ2-7, with TRBD1 identical over 9 bases. CDR1 and CDR2 from the germline V gene are MNHEY and SVGAGI. This CDR3 contains 14 residues. The V and J ends lost 5 bases and 3 bases, in that order; junction bases with no gene match: 5. The CDR3 loop reads CASSTLGQGYEQYF. CDR3 bases: TGTGCCAGCAGTACCTTGGGACAGGGCTACGAGCAGTACTTC.

This clone was recorded once. J is TRBJ2-5 and V is TRBV18; 9 nucleotides align to TRBD2. Per the germline V gene, CDR1 is KGHSH and CDR2 is LQKENI. The ends lost 6 bases at V and 2 bases at J; junction bases unmatched: 7. CDR3 size: 15 residues. The CDR3, as DNA: TGTGCCAGCTCGCCTCAGCTAGCGGGGCAAGAGACCCAGTACTTC. Translated: CASSPQLAGQETQYF.

The J gene is TRBJ1-1, the V gene TRBV5-6; D gene uncertain. Trimming removed 1 base from V and 0 bases from J, with 10 bases in between. From germline, CDR1 is SGHDT and CDR2 YYEEEE. CDR3 length equals 15 residues. The CDR3 loop is CASSLTGFMNTEAFF. As DNA, the CDR3 is TGTGCCAGCAGCTTGACGGGGTTCATGAACACTGAAGCTTTCTTT.

The chain carries TRBV24-1 and TRBJ1-5; D ambiguous. Per germline, CDR1 KGHDR and CDR2 SFDVKD. CDR3 length: 15 amino acids. Trimming removed 5 bases from V and 0 bases from J, with 10 bases in between. This chain's CDR3 is CATSGPGNSNQPQHF. The CDR3 DNA follows: TGTGCCACCAGTGGGCCCGGGAATAGCAATCAGCCCCAGCATTTT.

V gene TRBV7-9 combines with J gene TRBJ2-2, with a weak D call TRBD1 (6 bases). Trimming cost V 5 bases and J 5 bases, with 6 bases left between them. The CDR3 has 12 residues. Germline V gives CDR1 SEHNR, CDR2 FQNEAQ (reference sequence). The CDR3, as DNA: TGTGCCAGCAGCCAGGGGACCGGGGAGCTGTTTTTT. Translation: CASSQGTGELFF.

The chain uses TRBV7-2 and TRBJ1-2, with D perhaps TRBD1 (5 bases). The germline V and J ends were trimmed by 1 base and 1 base, with 13 bases remaining between them. CDR3 length equals 16 residues. In germline, CDR1 is SGHTA, CDR2 FQGNSA. The CDR3 DNA follows: TGTGCCAGCAGCTTAGTCGGCACCGACAGTAACTATGGCTACACCTTC. Translation: CASSLVGTDSNYGYTF.

The genes are TRBV27 and TRBJ2-7; 9 nucleotides align to TRBD2. With V trimmed by 5 bases and J by 3 bases, 20 bases remained unmatched. The CDR3 is 19 residues long. CDR1 MNHEY and CDR2 SMNVEV come from the germline V gene (reference sequence). In nucleotides, the CDR3 is TGTGCCAGCAGTCCTCGCCCCGCTGGGTTAGCGGGAGTAAACTACGAGCAGTACTTC. Amino acid sequence: CASSPRPAGLAGVNYEQYF.

The genes are TRBV2 and TRBJ2-4; D may be TRBD1 (7 bases). The V end was cut by 2 bases, the J end by 7 bases, with 18 bases between. This CDR3 has 16 residues. Per germline, CDR1 SNHLY and CDR2 FYNNEI. CDR3 DNA: TGTGCCAGCAGTGAATTGTCAGGGGGAGGTGTGAACATTCAGTACTTC. Protein sequence: CASSELSGGGVNIQYF.

This clone has just one count. DNA of the CDR3: TGTGCCAGCAGCTTAAGCAGCGTGGAGACCCAGTACTTC. This codes for CASSLSSVETQYF. The gene calls are TRBV7-2 and TRBJ2-5; D remains unclear. The CDR3 covers 13 residues. Trimming pared 2 bases from V and 5 bases from J, leaving 9 bases between. The germline CDR1 and CDR2 sequences are SGHTA and FQGNSA.

The chain recombines TRBV29-1 with TRBJ2-7; 8 nucleotides match TRBD2. In germline, CDR1 is SQVTM, CDR2 ANQGSEA. V lost 4 bases and J lost 6; bases outside the gene matches: 14. There are 15 residues in the CDR3. The CDR3 loop reads CSVGISGTINGEQYF. For the CDR3, the DNA is TGCAGCGTTGGCATTAGCGGGACTATCAACGGCGAGCAGTACTTC.

The CDR3, as DNA: TGTGCCTGGAGTTCCACGGGCAATCAGCCCCAGCATTTT. Protein: CAWSSTGNQPQHF. V usage is TRBV30 and J usage is TRBJ1-5; D unclear. V lost 2 bases to trimming and J lost 2 bases, with 7 bases between them. Germline V gene lookup returns CDR1 GTSNPN and CDR2 SVGIG (reference sequence). This CDR3 contains 13 residues.

The chain carries TRBV7-8 and TRBJ1-4, with D maybe TRBD1 (5 bases). The CDR3 has 12 residues. Trimming removed 4 bases at V and 8 bases at J, with 8 bases between. Germline V CDR1 and CDR2: SGHVS, FQNEAQ. CDR3: CASSSRGEKLFF. In nucleotides, the CDR3 is TGTGCCAGCAGCTCCCGGGGGGAAAAACTGTTTTTT.

Details on this clone: The sample contains more than one DNA sequence encoding this CDR3. The chain couples TRBV18 to TRBJ1-5; 9 positions agree with TRBD1. This CDR3 has 15 residues. The V and J ends lost 6 bases and 2 bases, in that order; junction bases with no gene match: 5. Germline V gene lookup returns CDR1 KGHSH and CDR2 LQKENI. CDR3 protein: CASSPDRGGNQPQHF. The CDR3 DNA reads TGTGCCAGCTCTCCGGACAGGGGAGGCAATCAGCCCCAGCATTTT. The complete variable domain, with remaining parts taken from reference TRBV18 and TRBJ1-5, reads NAGVMQNPRHLVRRRGQEARLRCSPMKGHSHVYWYRQLPEEGLKFMVYLQKENIIDESGMPKERFSAEFPKEGPSILRIQQVVRGDSAAYFCASSPDRGGNQPQHFGDGTRLSIL.

The chain uses TRBV7-2 and TRBJ2-7; 7 bases are a match to TRBD2. Per the germline V gene, CDR1 is SGHTA and CDR2 is FQGNSA. The length of the CDR3 is 15 residues. V shed 1 base and J 3 bases; nucleotides not matched to a gene: 6. Here the CDR3 DNA reads TGTGCCAGCAGCTTAGGGCTAGCGGAGAACTACGAGCAGTACTTC. Translating gives CASSLGLAENYEQYF.

The chain employs TRBV9 and TRBJ2-7; perhaps TRBD1 as D (7 bases). CDR1 is SGDLS, CDR2 YYNGEE, per germline. The length of the CDR3 is 14 residues. V gave up 4 bases and J gave up 1 base, with 12 bases separating them. CDR3 DNA sequence: TGTGCCAGCAGCCCCAGGGGGGATTCCTACGAGCAGTACTTC. It translates to CASSPRGDSYEQYF.

V is TRBV7-3 and J is TRBJ1-6; perhaps TRBD1 as D (6 bases). Germline V gene data show CDR1 as SGHTA and CDR2 as FQGTGA. The V end was cut by 4 bases, the J end by 0 bases, with 19 bases between. The CDR3 totals 19 residues. The CDR3 here is CASSSYRVPTSSYNSPLHF. The CDR3 nucleotides are TGTGCCAGCAGCTCTTACAGGGTCCCTACGAGCTCCTATAATTCACCCCTCCACTTT.

V gene TRBV6-2 or TRBV6-3 combines with J gene TRBJ1-6, with 7 bases aligning to TRBD1. Germline V gene lookup returns CDR1 MNHEY and CDR2 SVGEGT. The trim removed 6 bases at V and 6 bases at J, leaving 8 bases unmatched. The CDR3 extends over 15 amino acids. CDR3 sequence reads: CASSRRDSTNSPLHF. For the CDR3, the DNA is TGTGCCAGCAGCCGGAGGGACAGTACTAATTCACCCCTCCACTTT.

The J gene is TRBJ1-4, the V gene TRBV20-1; D is undetermined. With 4 bases removed from V and 4 bases from J, the gap between germline ends came to 4 bases. Germline V gives CDR1 DFQATT, CDR2 SNEGSKA (reference sequence). The CDR3 has 11 amino acids. The CDR3 spells CSATYNEKLFF. The CDR3, as DNA: TGCAGTGCTACGTATAATGAAAAACTGTTTTTT.

The chain employs TRBV6-5 and TRBJ1-3; tentative D call: TRBD1 (6 bases). Deletions cut 6 bases from V and 8 bases from J, with 17 bases between. Germline V gene sequence: CDR1 MNHEY, CDR2 SVGAGI. The CDR3 totals 14 residues. The CDR3, as DNA: TGTGCCAGCAGCCCCGGACAGCCCAAAGACACCATATATTTT. This sequence encodes CASSPGQPKDTIYF.

This chain uses TRBV19 with TRBJ1-1; unclear D gene. Trimming took off 7 bases at V and 1 base at J, with 19 bases between the two ends. In germline, CDR1 is LNHDA, CDR2 SQIVND (reference sequence). The CDR3 consists of 16 residues. CDR3 in amino acids: CASMSGAANSNTEAFF. CDR3 coding DNA: TGTGCCAGTATGAGTGGAGCGGCGAACTCGAACACTGAAGCTTTCTTT.

The table lists this clone with a few counts. The rearrangement links TRBV5-1 to TRBJ2-3; the D gene is possibly TRBD2 (6 bases). In germline, CDR1 is SGHRS, CDR2 YFSETQ. CDR3 length equals 15 residues. Between the trimmed V and J ends, which lost 0 bases and 0 bases, there was a span of 8 bases. CDR3 DNA: TGCGCCAGCAGCTTGGGGGGGGTCAGCACAGATACGCAGTATTTT. Its translation: CASSLGGVSTDTQYF.

The gene calls are TRBV19 and TRBJ2-1, with 12 bases identical to TRBD2. Trimming at V came to 6 bases and at J to 2 bases, leaving 5 bases not matched to a gene. The CDR3 extends over 16 amino acids. Germline V gene data show CDR1 as LNHDA and CDR2 as SQIVND (reference sequence). CDR3 amino acids: CASRETSGGAYNEQFF. The CDR3 DNA is TGTGCCAGTAGAGAGACTAGCGGGGGAGCCTACAATGAGCAGTTCTTC.

The J gene is TRBJ2-7, the V gene TRBV10-3, with TRBD1 identical over 7 bases. The germline CDR1 and CDR2 sequences are ENHRY and SYGVKD. This CDR3 is built from 14 residues. V was clipped by 10 bases and J by 0 bases; unmatched bases: 9. CDR3 DNA sequence: TGTGCCACAAGGGGGCCCATCAGCTCCTACGAGCAGTACTTC. Protein sequence: CATRGPISSYEQYF.

The V gene is TRBV5-6, the J gene TRBJ1-4; perhaps TRBD1 as D (6 bases). V dropped 1 base and J dropped 10 bases, with 11 bases sitting between them. The CDR3 is 13 amino acids. The germline gives CDR1 SGHDT, CDR2 YYEEEE. The CDR3 bases are TGTGCCAGCAGCTTGACAGGGTTTGGAAAACTGTTTTTT. Translated, it gives CASSLTGFGKLFF.

The genes are TRBV12-3 or TRBV12-4 and TRBJ2-1; unclear D gene. The ends were cut back, 5 bases at V and 7 bases at J, with 9 bases in the middle. This CDR3 is built from 12 residues. The CDR3 region has the DNA TGTGCCAGCAGTATCGGTCGGAATGAGCAGTTCTTC. Its translation: CASSIGRNEQFF.